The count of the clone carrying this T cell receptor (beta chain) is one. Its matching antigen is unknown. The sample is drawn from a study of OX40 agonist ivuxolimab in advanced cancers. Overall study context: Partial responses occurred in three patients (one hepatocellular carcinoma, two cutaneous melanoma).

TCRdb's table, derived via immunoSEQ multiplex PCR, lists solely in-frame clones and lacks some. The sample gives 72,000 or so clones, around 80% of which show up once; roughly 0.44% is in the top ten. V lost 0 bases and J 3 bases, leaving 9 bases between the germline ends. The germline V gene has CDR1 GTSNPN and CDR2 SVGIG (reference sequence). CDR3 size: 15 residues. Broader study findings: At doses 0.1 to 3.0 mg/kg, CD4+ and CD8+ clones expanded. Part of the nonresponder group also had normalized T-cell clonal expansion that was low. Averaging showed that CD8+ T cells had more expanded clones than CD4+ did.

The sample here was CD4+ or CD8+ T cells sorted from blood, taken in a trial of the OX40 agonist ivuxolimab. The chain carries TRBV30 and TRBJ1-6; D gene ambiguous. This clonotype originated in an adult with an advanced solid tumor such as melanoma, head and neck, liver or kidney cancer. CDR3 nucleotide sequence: TGTGCCTGGAGTGTGAAAGCCTTCTATAATTCACCCCTCCACTTT. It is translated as CAWSVKAFYNSPLHF.